A single sample is the source of the 19 T cell receptor beta chains below, sequenced in a study of cytomegalovirus exposure and HLA in healthy donors. The PCR was carried out with 60 Vbeta primers and 13 Jbeta primers. Clones were read by immunoSEQ multiplex PCR, and TCRdb kept only the in-frame ones, dropping some. The sample has about 120,000 clones; about 79% are singletons. The sequenced material came from PBMCs. Receptors originate from a man aged 25-45 years in good health and CMV-seropositive.

The chain couples TRBV5-1 to TRBJ2-3; tentative D call: TRBD2 (6 bases). Looked up from germline, CDR1 is SGHRS and CDR2 is YFSETQ. V was clipped by 4 bases and J by 2 bases, with 17 bases between them. The CDR3 consists of 16 residues. The CDR3 protein is CASSDRWAGNTDTQYF. The CDR3 bases are TGCGCCAGCAGCGACCGATGGGCGGGAAACACAGATACGCAGTATTTT.

This rearrangement joins TRBV5-1 to TRBJ2-2; tentatively, D is TRBD1 (6 bases). The CDR3 is 16 amino acids. From germline, CDR1 is SGHRS and CDR2 YFSETQ. V lost 4 bases and J 3 bases, leaving 16 bases between the germline ends. DNA for the CDR3: TGCGCCAGCAGCCCACTGAGGGGGTACGACACCGGGGAGCTGTTTTTT. The encoded protein is CASSPLRGYDTGELFF.

This sequence joins TRBV5-6 and TRBJ1-1; TRBD1 is a possible D gene (6 bases). Germline V lookup: CDR1 SGHDT, CDR2 YYEEEE. V was pared by 2 bases and J by 0 bases, with 14 bases between. The CDR3 has 16 residues. The CDR3 DNA is TGTGCCAGCAGCTTAATACAGGGACGGTTGAACACTGAAGCTTTCTTT. As protein: CASSLIQGRLNTEAFF. Variable domain in full (rest from reference TRBV5-6 and TRBJ1-1): DAGVTQSPTHLIKTRGQQVTLRCSPKSGHDTVSWYQQALGQGPQFIFQYYEEEERQRGNFPDRFSGHQFPNYSSELNVNALLLGDSALYLCASSLIQGRLNTEAFFGQGTRLTVV.

J is TRBJ2-5 and V is TRBV5-1, with D maybe TRBD1 (6 bases). V dropped 4 bases and J dropped 5 bases, with 15 bases sitting between them. CDR3 length: 14 amino acids. The V gene's germline CDR1 is SGHRS and CDR2 YFSETQ. CDR3 in amino acids: CASSLGQKGETQYF. The CDR3 bases are TGCGCCAGCAGCCTTGGACAGAAGGGTGAGACCCAGTACTTC.

The V and J genes are TRBV11-3 and TRBJ1-2, with 11 bases lining up with TRBD1. The CDR3 runs to 16 residues. Germline V CDR1 and CDR2: SGHNT, YENEEA. J lost 10 bases, V lost 9 bases, and 19 bases had no gene match. For the CDR3, the DNA is TGTGCCAGTTCCACAGGGACAGGGGGACTGACTCATACCTACACCTTC. Protein product: CASSTGTGGLTHTYTF.

Concerning this clone: The same CDR3 also results from other DNA sequences found in this sample. The V call is TRBV9, the J call TRBJ2-1; 11 bases are a match to TRBD2. CDR3 length: 14 residues. The germline V gene encodes CDR1 SGDLS and CDR2 YYNGEE. The junction had 2 bases not matched to a gene; V was cut back by 5 bases and J by 4 bases. The CDR3 sequence: CASSRLAGYNEQFF. The CDR3, as DNA: TGTGCCAGCAGTCGACTAGCGGGATACAATGAGCAGTTCTTC.

The CDR3 coding sequence is TGTGCCATCAGAGGGACAGGGGGCAATGAGCAGTTCTTC. This gives the protein CAIRGTGGNEQFF. The chain recombines TRBV10-3 with TRBJ2-1, with 11 bases that match TRBD1. This CDR3 comprises 13 residues. CDR1 and CDR2 from the germline V gene are ENHRY and SYGVKD. J lost 6 bases, V lost 6 bases, and 1 base had no gene match.

Remarks on this clone: The conserved closing phenylalanine or tryptophan is absent in this CDR3, likely reflecting a read error. The CDR3 coding sequence is TGTGCCTGGAGTTTACTGGGACAGGGGAGAGGCGGCTTCGAGCAGTACCTC. Protein product: CAWSLLGQGRGGFEQYL. The chain uses TRBV30 and TRBJ2-7; 10 bases align to TRBD1. This CDR3 has 17 amino acids. The junction had 16 bases not matched to a gene; V was cut back by 2 bases and J by 6 bases. CDR1 and CDR2 (germline): GTSNPN, SVGIG (reference sequence).

The chain links TRBV9 to TRBJ2-5; TRBD1 might be the D (6 bases). Germline V gene data show CDR1 as SGDLS and CDR2 as YYNGEE. Trimming left V 3 bases short and J 7 bases short, with 19 bases between. This CDR3 is 15 amino acids long. The CDR3 loop reads CASSALLDRRGTQYF. DNA for the CDR3: TGTGCCAGCAGCGCGCTCCTGGACAGACGGGGGACCCAGTACTTC. The full variable domain, rest sourced from reference TRBV9 and TRBJ2-5, is DSGVTQTPKHLITATGQRVTLRCSPRSGDLSVYWYQQSLDQGLQFLIQYYNGEERAKGNILERFSAQQFPDLHSELNLSSLELGDSALYFCASSALLDRRGTQYFGPGTRLLVL.

This clone was found a few times. The chain couples TRBV5-1 to TRBJ2-5, with 8 bases identical to TRBD2. From germline, CDR1 is SGHRS and CDR2 YFSETQ. V lost 4 bases to trimming and J lost 4 bases; unmatched junction nucleotides: 12. The CDR3 has 16 amino acids. The CDR3 DNA reads TGCGCCAGCAGCCCGGGGACTAGACTAACCGGAGAGACCCAGTACTTC. Amino acid sequence: CASSPGTRLTGETQYF.

V and J are TRBV11-2 and TRBJ2-1, with a tentative D call TRBD1 (6 bases). This CDR3 has 16 amino acids. V lost 5 bases, J lost 6 bases, and 20 bases lay in between. Germline values: CDR1 SGHAT, CDR2 FQNNGV. The CDR3 sequence: CASSPRGTHSGNEQFF. The CDR3 bases are TGTGCCAGCAGCCCAAGGGGGACGCACTCTGGCAATGAGCAGTTCTTC.

This chain connects TRBV7-2 to TRBJ2-7; 7 bases align to TRBD2. V trimming: 2 bases; J trimming: 1 base; junction bases outside the gene matches: 8. The CDR3 covers 16 residues. Germline-derived CDR1 and CDR2 are SGHTA and FQGNSA. This chain's CDR3 is CASSLSAASGSYEQYF. The CDR3 coding sequence is TGTGCCAGCAGCTTAAGCGCAGCTAGCGGATCCTACGAGCAGTACTTC. The complete variable domain, with remaining parts taken from reference TRBV7-2 and TRBJ2-7, reads GAGVSQSPSNKVTEKGKDVELRCDPISGHTALYWYRQSLGQGLEFLIYFQGNSAPDKSGLPSDRFSAERTGGSVSTLTIQRTQQEDSAVYLCASSLSAASGSYEQYFGPGTRLTVT.

The chain links TRBV9 to TRBJ1-2, with TRBD1 matching 9 bases. Germline trimming cut 3 bases from V and 6 bases from J; bases unmatched to any gene: 3. This CDR3 comprises 13 residues. Germline loops: CDR1 SGDLS, CDR2 YYNGEE. The CDR3 bases are TGTGCCAGCAGCGCCGGGACAGGGAATGGCTACACCTTC. Protein product: CASSAGTGNGYTF.

The genes are TRBV11-3 and TRBJ2-1; TRBD2 aligns across 8 bases. CDR3 length: 16 amino acids. The trim removed 5 bases at V and 9 bases at J, leaving 15 bases unmatched. Germline V gene data show CDR1 as SGHNT and CDR2 as YENEEA. The CDR3 sequence: CASSPSGYNSGGEQFF. CDR3 DNA sequence: TGTGCCAGCAGCCCATCGGGGTACAACAGCGGGGGTGAGCAGTTCTTC.

V is TRBV4-2 and J is TRBJ2-7; a weak D match, TRBD2 (5 bases). V dropped 0 bases and J dropped 3 bases, with 9 bases sitting between them. Germline CDR1 is LGHNA and CDR2 is YNFKEQ. This CDR3 is 14 amino acids long. As DNA, the CDR3 is TGTGCCAGCAGCCAAGATCGGGGATTCTACGAGCAGTACTTC. Amino acids: CASSQDRGFYEQYF.

This clone was seen once. The rearrangement joins TRBV29-1 to TRBJ1-2, with 8 bases identical to TRBD1. The CDR3 consists of 16 residues. V lost 6 bases to trimming and J lost 8 bases; unmatched junction nucleotides: 20. Germline values: CDR1 SQVTM, CDR2 ANQGSEA. CDR3 sequence (DNA): TGCAGCGTCTCTCCGGGGACAGGTATTAGATCAGGCGGCTACACCTTC. Its protein is CSVSPGTGIRSGGYTF.

The chain carries TRBV5-4 and TRBJ2-1, with unresolved D. Germline V gene sequence: CDR1 SGHNT, CDR2 YYREEE (reference sequence). The CDR3 sequence is 12 residues long. V was clipped by 4 bases and J by 6 bases, with 8 bases between them. The CDR3 spells CASSGRINEQFF. In DNA form, the CDR3 reads TGTGCCAGCAGCGGCCGCATCAATGAGCAGTTCTTC.

The chain employs TRBV4-1 and TRBJ2-5; 12 nucleotides match TRBD2. CDR3 length: 15 residues. Trimming at V came to 4 bases and at J to 4 bases, leaving 4 bases not matched to a gene. From germline, CDR1 is MGHRA and CDR2 YSYEKL. The CDR3 nucleotides read TGCGCCAGCAGCCTCCCGGGACTAGCGGGAGAGACCCAGTACTTC. It yields the protein CASSLPGLAGETQYF.

The chain combines TRBV7-9 with TRBJ1-2; maybe TRBD1 (6 bases). The CDR3 is 14 residues long. Trimming removed 5 bases from V and 3 bases from J, with 13 bases in between. Germline-derived CDR1 and CDR2 are SEHNR and FQNEAQ (reference sequence). This chain's CDR3 is CASSPRQAYYGYTF. The CDR3 DNA is TGTGCCAGCAGCCCCCGACAGGCCTACTATGGCTACACCTTC.